This T cell receptor beta chain originates from a study of CD8+ T cells in alopecia areata. Study-wide background: Severity among treated patients was scored by the percentage of scalp area affected. Whole-study findings and limits: Scalp clonality dropped significantly under tofacitinib, as did expanded CD8+ top-100 clones. Uncertainty remains about how baseline CD8+ expansion links to response, with one nonresponder.

The CDR3 has 13 amino acids. CDR1 and CDR2 (germline): GTSNPN, SVGIG (reference sequence). Trimming removed 2 bases at V and 4 bases at J, with 8 bases between. Treatment noted: oral pan-JAK inhibitor, 5-10 mg twice daily. Collection of lesional scalp punch biopsies and peripheral blood was performed in alopecia areata patients. Following RNA extraction, reverse transcription yielded cDNA that acted as the sequencing template. This table comes from immunoSEQ multiplex PCR, and its TCRdb copy is limited to in-frame clones, with some not included. Of about 200,000 clones listed, 45% to 75% are singletons. In regard to this clone: Its antigen is not known.

The input for sequencing was CD4+ T cells sorted from blood, taken at week 4, from a patient treated with tofacitinib. This chain uses TRBV30 with TRBJ2-2; D remains ambiguous. The receptor was derived from a human donor with alopecia areata. The CDR3 nucleotides read TGTGCCTGGAGTATCGACCCCACCGGGGAGCTGTTTTTT. Its protein is CAWSIDPTGELFF.